The source of this T cell receptor beta chain is a study of early T cells in non-severe SARS-CoV-2 infection. Study observations and caveats: Matching with VDJdb favored anti-spike CD8 responses (missing private and CD4 specificities).

Individual cDNA molecules carried attached unique molecular identifiers. TCRdb recomputed calls from the 5' RACE reads with MiXCR, one row per CDR3 protein. Of some 61,000 distinct CDR3 sequences listed, about 9.4% are singletons. The V gene's germline CDR1 is SGHVS and CDR2 FQNEAQ. The ends were cut back, 5 bases at V and 2 bases at J, with 15 bases in the middle. The CDR3 loop spans 15 amino acids. A word on this clonotype: Its antigen is unidentified.

The receptor was derived from an adult who was a healthcare worker with PCR-confirmed SARS-CoV-2 infection or an uninfected control (not recorded which). Sequencing was performed on whole blood. The chain has TRBV7-8 and TRBJ2-5; maybe TRBD2 (5 bases). The CDR3 protein is CASSPLGGGQETQYF. The CDR3 DNA follows: TGTGCCAGCAGCCCGCTTGGAGGCGGACAAGAGACCCAGTACTTC.